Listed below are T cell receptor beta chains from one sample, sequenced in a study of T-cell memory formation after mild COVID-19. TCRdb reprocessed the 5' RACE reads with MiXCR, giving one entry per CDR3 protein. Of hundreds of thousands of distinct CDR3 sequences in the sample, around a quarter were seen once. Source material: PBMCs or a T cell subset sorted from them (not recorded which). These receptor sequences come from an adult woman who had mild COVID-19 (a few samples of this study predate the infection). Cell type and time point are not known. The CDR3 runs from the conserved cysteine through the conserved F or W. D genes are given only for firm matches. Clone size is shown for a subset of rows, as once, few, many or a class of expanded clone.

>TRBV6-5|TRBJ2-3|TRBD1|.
CASRHGQGGNTDTQYF
TGTGCCAGCAGACACGGACAGGGAGGAAACACAGATACGCAGTATTTT
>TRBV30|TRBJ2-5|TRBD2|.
CAWRLAGANQETQYF
TGTGCCTGGAGATTAGCGGGGGCCAACCAAGAGACCCAGTACTTC
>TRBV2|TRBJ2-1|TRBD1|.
CASSDATGASYNEQFF
TGTGCCAGCAGTGACGCGACAGGGGCCTCTTACAATGAGCAGTTCTTC
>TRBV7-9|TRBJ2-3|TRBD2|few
CASSPGGGAYTDTQYF
TGTGCCAGCAGCCCCGGCGGGGGGGCCTATACAGATACGCAGTATTTT
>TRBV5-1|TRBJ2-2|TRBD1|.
CASSLLGTAPSGVGELFF
TGCGCCAGCAGCTTGCTTGGGACAGCCCCCAGTGGAGTCGGGGAGCTGTTTTTT
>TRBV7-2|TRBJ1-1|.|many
CASSLYGSITEAFF
TGTGCCAGCAGCTTGTACGGGTCCATCACTGAAGCTTTCTTT
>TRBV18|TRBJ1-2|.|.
CASSPLGEGSYGYTF
TGTGCCAGCTCACCACTAGGTGAAGGGAGCTATGGCTACACCTTC
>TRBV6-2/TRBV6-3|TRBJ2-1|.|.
CASSYTGWGQGEQFF
TGTGCCAGCAGCTACACGGGCTGGGGGCAGGGGGAGCAGTTCTTC
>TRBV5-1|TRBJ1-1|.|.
CASSLGGVYQTEAFF
TGCGCCAGCAGCCTGGGAGGGGTGTATCAGACTGAAGCTTTCTTT
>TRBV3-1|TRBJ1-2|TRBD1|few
CASSQFDRANYGYTF
TGTGCCAGCAGCCAGTTTGACAGGGCCAACTATGGCTACACCTTC
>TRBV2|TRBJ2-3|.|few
CASSKDTDTQYF
TGTGCCAGCAGTAAGGATACAGATACGCAGTATTTT
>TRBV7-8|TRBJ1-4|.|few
CASSLAWQATNEKLFF
TGTGCCAGCAGCTTAGCGTGGCAGGCAACTAATGAAAAACTGTTTTTT
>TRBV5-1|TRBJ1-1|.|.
CASRYDDSLNTEAFF
TGCGCCAGCAGATATGACGACAGCCTGAACACTGAAGCTTTCTTT
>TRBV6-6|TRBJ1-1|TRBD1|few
CASSSRQGNSEAFF
TGTGCCAGCAGTTCCAGACAGGGGAATTCTGAAGCTTTCTTT
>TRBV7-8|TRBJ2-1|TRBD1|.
CASSLSLGQGRANEQFF
TGTGCCAGCAGCCTGAGCTTAGGACAGGGTCGGGCCAATGAGCAGTTCTTC
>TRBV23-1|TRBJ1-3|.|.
CAGGSGNTIYF
TGCGCCGGTGGTTCGGGAAACACCATATATTTT
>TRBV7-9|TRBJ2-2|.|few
CASSLQRVPGELFF
TGTGCCAGCAGCTTGCAGCGGGTCCCCGGGGAGCTGTTTTTT
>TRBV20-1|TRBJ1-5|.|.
CSASVGMSNQPQHF
TGCAGTGCTAGCGTAGGGATGAGCAATCAGCCCCAGCATTTT
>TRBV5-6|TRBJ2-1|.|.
CASSFAQGHEQFF
TGTGCCAGCAGCTTCGCGCAGGGCCATGAGCAGTTCTTC
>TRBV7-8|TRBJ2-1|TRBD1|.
CASSLGGGLTYNEQFF
TGTGCCAGCAGCTTAGGAGGGGGCCTAACCTACAATGAGCAGTTCTTC
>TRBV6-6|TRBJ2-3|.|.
CASSYRPGRSSTDTQYF
TGTGCCAGCAGTTACCGGCCAGGGAGATCTAGCACAGATACGCAGTATTTT
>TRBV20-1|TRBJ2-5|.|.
CSVPPADWQETQYF
TGCAGTGTTCCACCGGCCGACTGGCAAGAGACCCAGTACTTC
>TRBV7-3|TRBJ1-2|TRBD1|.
CASSLRDSAQGAAYYGYTF
TGTGCCAGCAGCTTACGGGACTCTGCCCAGGGGGCTGCTTACTATGGCTACACCTTC
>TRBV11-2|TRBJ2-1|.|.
CASSLGPGTSTYNEQFF
TGTGCCAGCAGCTTAGGACCCGGGACTTCGACCTACAATGAGCAGTTCTTC
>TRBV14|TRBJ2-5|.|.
CASSLLTYRGPGTQYF
TGTGCCAGCAGCCTTCTAACGTACCGCGGCCCTGGGACCCAGTACTTC
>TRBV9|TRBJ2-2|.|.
CASSSGGGVSGELFF
TGTGCCAGCAGCTCAGGGGGGGGCGTAAGCGGGGAGCTGTTTTTT
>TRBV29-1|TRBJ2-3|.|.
CSVQGPPDTQYF
TGCAGCGTCCAAGGGCCCCCAGATACGCAGTATTTT
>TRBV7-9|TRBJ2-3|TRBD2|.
CASSALRLAPSTDTQYF
TGTGCCAGCAGCGCACTGAGACTAGCTCCCAGCACAGATACGCAGTATTTT
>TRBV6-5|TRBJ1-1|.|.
CASRRMNTEAFF
TGTGCCAGCAGACGCATGAACACTGAAGCTTTCTTT
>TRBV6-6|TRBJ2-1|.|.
CASRTGSYNEQFF
TGTGCCAGCAGGACCGGGAGCTACAATGAGCAGTTCTTC
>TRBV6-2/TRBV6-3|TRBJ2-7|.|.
CASSMKPGPVYEQYF
TGTGCCAGCAGCATGAAGCCGGGACCAGTCTACGAGCAGTACTTC
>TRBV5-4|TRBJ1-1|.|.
CASSLDGITEAFF
TGTGCCAGCAGCTTGGACGGTATCACTGAAGCTTTCTTT
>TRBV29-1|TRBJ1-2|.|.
CSVERVYPRRTNYGYTF
TGCAGCGTTGAAAGAGTCTATCCTCGACGGACTAACTATGGCTACACCTTC
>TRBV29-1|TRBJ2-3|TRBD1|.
CSAMTGAGDTQYF
TGCAGCGCAATGACAGGGGCGGGAGATACGCAGTATTTT
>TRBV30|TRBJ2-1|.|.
CAWSVPQGHNEQFF
TGTGCCTGGAGTGTACCCCAAGGCCACAATGAGCAGTTCTTC
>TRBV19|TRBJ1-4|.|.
CASSPRPATNEKLFF
TGTGCCAGTAGTCCCCGGCCTGCAACTAATGAAAAACTGTTTTTT
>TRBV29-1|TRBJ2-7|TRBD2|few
CSVVFVGGPIREQYF
TGCAGCGTTGTTTTTGTGGGAGGGCCAATCCGGGAGCAGTACTTC
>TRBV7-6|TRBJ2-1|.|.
CASSSTGPEQFF
TGTGCCAGCAGCTCTACCGGGCCGGAGCAGTTCTTC
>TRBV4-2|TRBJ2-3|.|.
CASSQDRHNTDTQYF
TGTGCCAGCAGCCAGGACCGGCATAACACAGATACGCAGTATTTT
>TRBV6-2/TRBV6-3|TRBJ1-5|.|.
CASSYSLQGHQPQHF
TGTGCCAGCAGTTACTCGTTACAGGGCCATCAGCCCCAGCATTTT
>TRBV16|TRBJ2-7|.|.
CASSPPVGNEQYF
TGTGCCAGCAGCCCGCCGGTCGGGAACGAGCAGTACTTC
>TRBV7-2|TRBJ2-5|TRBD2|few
CASSPMASGMGAQYF
TGTGCCAGCAGCCCGATGGCTAGCGGGATGGGGGCCCAGTACTTC
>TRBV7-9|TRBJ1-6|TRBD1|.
CASSLARAQGWDSPLHF
TGTGCCAGCAGCTTAGCGAGAGCACAGGGGTGGGATTCACCCCTCCACTTT
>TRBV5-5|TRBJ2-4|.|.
CASSLWTTKNIQYF
TGTGCCAGCAGCTTGTGGACAACGAAAAACATTCAGTACTTC
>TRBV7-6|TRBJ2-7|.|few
CASSLFGEQYF
TGTGCCAGCAGCTTATTCGGGGAGCAGTACTTC
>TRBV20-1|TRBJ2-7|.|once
CSASDGTSYEQYF
TGCAGTGCTAGCGACGGGACTTCCTACGAGCAGTACTTC
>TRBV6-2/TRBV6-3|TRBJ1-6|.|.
CASRTGGDSPLHF
TGTGCCAGCAGGACAGGCGGCGACTCACCCCTCCACTTT
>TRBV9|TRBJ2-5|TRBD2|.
CASSVASGAQETQYF
TGTGCCAGCAGCGTAGCTAGCGGGGCACAAGAGACCCAGTACTTC
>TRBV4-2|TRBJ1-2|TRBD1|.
CASSQPSWTGGYGYTF
TGTGCCAGCAGCCAACCGAGCTGGACAGGGGGCTATGGCTACACCTTC
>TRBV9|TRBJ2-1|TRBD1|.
CASSVDEDRGYDEQFF
TGTGCCAGCAGCGTAGATGAGGACAGGGGGTACGATGAGCAGTTCTTC
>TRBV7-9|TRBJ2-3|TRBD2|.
CASSSPHGLAGGADTQYF
TGTGCCAGCAGCTCCCCTCACGGACTAGCGGGAGGTGCAGATACGCAGTATTTT